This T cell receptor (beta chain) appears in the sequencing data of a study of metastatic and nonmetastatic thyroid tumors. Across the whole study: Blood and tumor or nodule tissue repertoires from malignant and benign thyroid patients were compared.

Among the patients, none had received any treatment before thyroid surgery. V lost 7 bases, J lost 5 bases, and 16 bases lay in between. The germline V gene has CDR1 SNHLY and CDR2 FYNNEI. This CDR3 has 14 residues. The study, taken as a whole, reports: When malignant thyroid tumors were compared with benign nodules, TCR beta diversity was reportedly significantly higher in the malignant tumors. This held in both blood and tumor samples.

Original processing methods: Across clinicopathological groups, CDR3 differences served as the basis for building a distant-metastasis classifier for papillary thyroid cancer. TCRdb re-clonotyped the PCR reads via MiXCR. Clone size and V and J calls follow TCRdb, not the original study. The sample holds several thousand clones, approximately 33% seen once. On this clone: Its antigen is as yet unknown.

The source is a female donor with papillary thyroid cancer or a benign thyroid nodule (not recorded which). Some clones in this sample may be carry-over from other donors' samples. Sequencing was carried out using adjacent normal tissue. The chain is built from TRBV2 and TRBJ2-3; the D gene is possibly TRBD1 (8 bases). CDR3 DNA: TGTGCCAGCAATCCGACAGGGGAGGGAGATACGCAGTATTTT. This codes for CASNPTGEGDTQYF.